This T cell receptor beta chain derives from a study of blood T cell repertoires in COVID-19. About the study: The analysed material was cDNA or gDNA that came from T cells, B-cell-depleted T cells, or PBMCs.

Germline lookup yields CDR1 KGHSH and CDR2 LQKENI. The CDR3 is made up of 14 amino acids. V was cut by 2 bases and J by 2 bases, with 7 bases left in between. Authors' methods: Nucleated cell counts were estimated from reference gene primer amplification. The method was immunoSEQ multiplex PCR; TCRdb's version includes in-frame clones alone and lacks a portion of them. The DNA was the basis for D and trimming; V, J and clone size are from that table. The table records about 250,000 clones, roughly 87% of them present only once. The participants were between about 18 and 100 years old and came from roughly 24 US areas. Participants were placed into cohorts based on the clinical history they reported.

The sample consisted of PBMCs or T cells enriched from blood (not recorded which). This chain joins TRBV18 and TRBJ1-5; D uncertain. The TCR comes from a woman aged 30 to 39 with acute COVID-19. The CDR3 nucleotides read TGTGCCAGCTCACCAGGAGGCGGCAATCAGCCCCAGCATTTT. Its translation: CASSPGGGNQPQHF.